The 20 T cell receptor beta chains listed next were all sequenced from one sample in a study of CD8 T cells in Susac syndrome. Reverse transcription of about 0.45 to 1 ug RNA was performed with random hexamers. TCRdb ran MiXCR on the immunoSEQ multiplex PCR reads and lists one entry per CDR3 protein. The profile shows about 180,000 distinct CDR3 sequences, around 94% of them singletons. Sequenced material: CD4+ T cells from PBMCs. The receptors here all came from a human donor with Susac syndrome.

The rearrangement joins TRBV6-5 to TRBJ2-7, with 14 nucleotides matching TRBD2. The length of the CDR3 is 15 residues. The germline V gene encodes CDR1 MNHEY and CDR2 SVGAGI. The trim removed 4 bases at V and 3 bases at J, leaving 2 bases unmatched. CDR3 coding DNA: TGTGCCAGCAGTTGGGGGACTAGCGGGAGCTACGAGCAGTACTTC. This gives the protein CASSWGTSGSYEQYF.

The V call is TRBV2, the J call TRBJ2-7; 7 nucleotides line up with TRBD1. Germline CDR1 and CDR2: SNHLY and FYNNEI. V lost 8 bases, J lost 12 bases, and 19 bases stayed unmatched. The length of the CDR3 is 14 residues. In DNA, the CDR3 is TGTGCCAGCCCGCCAGCCCGGGACAGCCTTGGGGGGTACTTC. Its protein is CASPPARDSLGGYF.

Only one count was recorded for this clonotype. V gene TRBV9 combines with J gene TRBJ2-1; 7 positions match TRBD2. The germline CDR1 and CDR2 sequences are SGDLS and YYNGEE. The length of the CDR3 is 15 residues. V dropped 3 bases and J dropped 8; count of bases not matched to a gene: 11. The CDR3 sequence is CASSGRTSSFDEQFF. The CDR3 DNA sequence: TGTGCCAGCAGCGGACGGACTAGTTCGTTCGATGAGCAGTTCTTC. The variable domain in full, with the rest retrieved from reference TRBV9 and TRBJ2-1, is DSGVTQTPKHLITATGQRVTLRCSPRSGDLSVYWYQQSLDQGLQFLIQYYNGEERAKGNILERFSAQQFPDLHSELNLSSLELGDSALYFCASSGRTSSFDEQFFGPGTRLTVL.

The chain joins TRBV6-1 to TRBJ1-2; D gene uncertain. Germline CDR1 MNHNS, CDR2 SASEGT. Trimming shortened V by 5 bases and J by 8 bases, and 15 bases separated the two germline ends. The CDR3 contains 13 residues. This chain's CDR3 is CASSPGGAGGYTF. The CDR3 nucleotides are TGTGCCAGCAGTCCAGGAGGCGCGGGGGGCTACACCTTC.

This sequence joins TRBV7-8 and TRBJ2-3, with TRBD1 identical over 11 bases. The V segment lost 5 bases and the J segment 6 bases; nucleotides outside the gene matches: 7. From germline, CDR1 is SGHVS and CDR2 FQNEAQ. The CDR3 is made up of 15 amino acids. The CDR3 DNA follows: TGTGCCAGCAGCCGACGGGACAGGGGGGCGGATACGCAGTATTTT. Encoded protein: CASSRRDRGADTQYF.

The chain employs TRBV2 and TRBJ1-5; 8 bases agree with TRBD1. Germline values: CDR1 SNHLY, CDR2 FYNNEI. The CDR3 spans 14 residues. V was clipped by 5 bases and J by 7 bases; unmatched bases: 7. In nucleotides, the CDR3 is TGTGCCAGCAGTAACGACAGGGGAGAGCAGCCCCAGCATTTT. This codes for CASSNDRGEQPQHF.

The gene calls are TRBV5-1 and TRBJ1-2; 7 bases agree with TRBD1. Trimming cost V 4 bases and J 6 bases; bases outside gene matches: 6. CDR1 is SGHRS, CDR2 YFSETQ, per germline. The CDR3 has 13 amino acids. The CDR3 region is CASSRGQENGYTF. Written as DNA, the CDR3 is TGCGCCAGCAGCAGGGGGCAGGAGAATGGCTACACCTTC.

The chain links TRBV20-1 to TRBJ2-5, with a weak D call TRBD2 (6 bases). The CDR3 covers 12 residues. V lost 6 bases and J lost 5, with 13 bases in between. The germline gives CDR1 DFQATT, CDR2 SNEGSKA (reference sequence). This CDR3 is CSAYGEVETQYF. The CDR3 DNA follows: TGCAGTGCCTACGGGGAGGTTGAGACCCAGTACTTC.

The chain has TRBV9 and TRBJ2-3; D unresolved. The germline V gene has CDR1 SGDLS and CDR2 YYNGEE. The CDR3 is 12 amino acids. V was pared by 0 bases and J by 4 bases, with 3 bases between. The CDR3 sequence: CASSVAADTQYF. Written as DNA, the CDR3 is TGTGCCAGCAGCGTAGCAGCAGATACGCAGTATTTT.

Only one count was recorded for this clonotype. CDR3 sequence: CASSSPHDGASGYTF. DNA of the CDR3: TGCGCCAGCAGCTCCCCCCACGACGGGGCGAGTGGCTACACCTTC. This rearrangement joins TRBV5-1 to TRBJ1-2, with D possibly TRBD1 on 5 matching bases. CDR1 and CDR2 from the germline V gene are SGHRS and YFSETQ. Trimming left V 3 bases short and J 7 bases short, with 19 bases between. CDR3 length equals 15 residues.

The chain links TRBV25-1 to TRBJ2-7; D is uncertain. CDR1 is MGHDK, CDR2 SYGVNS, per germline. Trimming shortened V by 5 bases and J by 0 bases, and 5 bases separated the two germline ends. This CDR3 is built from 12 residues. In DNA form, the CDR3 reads TGTGCCAGCAGTTTCCTCTCCTACGAGCAGTACTTC. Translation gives CASSFLSYEQYF.

In DNA form, the CDR3 reads TGTGCCAGCAGCCGAGCGGGGGCCGAGCAGTACTTC. Protein sequence: CASSRAGAEQYF. The chain has TRBV3-1 and TRBJ2-7; 8 nucleotides align to TRBD2. Trimming cost V 4 bases and J 6 bases; bases outside gene matches: 2. Germline V gene sequence: CDR1 LGHDT, CDR2 YNNKEL (reference sequence). The length of the CDR3 is 12 residues.

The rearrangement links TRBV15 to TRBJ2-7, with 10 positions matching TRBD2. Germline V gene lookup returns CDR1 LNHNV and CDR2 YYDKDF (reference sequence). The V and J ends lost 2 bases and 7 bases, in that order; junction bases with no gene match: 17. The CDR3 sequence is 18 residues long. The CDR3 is CATSRSPNLAGGRREQYF. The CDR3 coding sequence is TGTGCCACCAGCAGAAGCCCGAATTTAGCGGGAGGCCGGCGGGAGCAGTACTTC.

CDR3 in amino acids: CASSMRTGHLGTEAFF. The CDR3 DNA reads TGTGCCAGCAGCATGAGGACAGGGCATTTAGGCACTGAAGCTTTCTTT. V is TRBV11-2 and J is TRBJ1-1, with TRBD1 matching 8 bases. Germline CDR1 is SGHAT and CDR2 is FQNNGV. The V and J ends lost 5 bases and 4 bases, in that order; junction bases with no gene match: 12. The CDR3 consists of 16 residues.

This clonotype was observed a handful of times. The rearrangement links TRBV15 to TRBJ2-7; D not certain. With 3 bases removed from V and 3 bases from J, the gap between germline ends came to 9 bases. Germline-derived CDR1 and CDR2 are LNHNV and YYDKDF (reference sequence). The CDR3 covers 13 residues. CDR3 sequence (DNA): TGTGCCACCAGCAGGGATCTTGGCTACGAGCAGTACTTC. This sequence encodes CATSRDLGYEQYF.

The CDR3 region is CASRSTVGMAFF. The CDR3 bases are TGTGCCAGCAGGTCGACAGTCGGGATGGCTTTCTTT. This chain uses TRBV6-2 or TRBV6-3 with TRBJ1-1, with D possibly being TRBD1 (5 bases). Germline V gene lookup returns CDR1 MNHEY and CDR2 SVGEGT. The CDR3 length is 12 residues. Trimming took 6 bases from V and 11 from J, leaving 16 bases between them.

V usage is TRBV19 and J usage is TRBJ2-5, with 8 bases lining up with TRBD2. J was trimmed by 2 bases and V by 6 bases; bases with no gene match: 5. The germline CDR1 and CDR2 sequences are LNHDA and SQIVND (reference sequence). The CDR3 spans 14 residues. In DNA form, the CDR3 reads TGTGCCAGTAGCCCCGGGACTAGACAAGAGACCCAGTACTTC. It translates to CASSPGTRQETQYF.

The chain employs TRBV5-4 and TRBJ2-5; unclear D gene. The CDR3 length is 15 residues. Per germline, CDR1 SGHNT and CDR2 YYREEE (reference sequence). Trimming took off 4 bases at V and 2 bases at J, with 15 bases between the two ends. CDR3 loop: CASSPTDGTQETQYF. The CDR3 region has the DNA TGTGCCAGCAGCCCGACGGACGGTACTCAAGAGACCCAGTACTTC.

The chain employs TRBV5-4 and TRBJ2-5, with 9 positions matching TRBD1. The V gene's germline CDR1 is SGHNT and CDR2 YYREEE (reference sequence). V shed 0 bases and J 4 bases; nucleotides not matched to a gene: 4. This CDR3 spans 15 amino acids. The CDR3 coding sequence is TGTGCCAGCAGCTTGGGGACAGGGGTTCGAGAGACCCAGTACTTC. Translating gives CASSLGTGVRETQYF.

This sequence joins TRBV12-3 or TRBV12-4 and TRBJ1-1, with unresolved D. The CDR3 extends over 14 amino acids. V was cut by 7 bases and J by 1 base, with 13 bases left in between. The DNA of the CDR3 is TGTGCCAGCAACCCTGGACTTTCGAACACTGAAGCTTTCTTT. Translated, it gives CASNPGLSNTEAFF.